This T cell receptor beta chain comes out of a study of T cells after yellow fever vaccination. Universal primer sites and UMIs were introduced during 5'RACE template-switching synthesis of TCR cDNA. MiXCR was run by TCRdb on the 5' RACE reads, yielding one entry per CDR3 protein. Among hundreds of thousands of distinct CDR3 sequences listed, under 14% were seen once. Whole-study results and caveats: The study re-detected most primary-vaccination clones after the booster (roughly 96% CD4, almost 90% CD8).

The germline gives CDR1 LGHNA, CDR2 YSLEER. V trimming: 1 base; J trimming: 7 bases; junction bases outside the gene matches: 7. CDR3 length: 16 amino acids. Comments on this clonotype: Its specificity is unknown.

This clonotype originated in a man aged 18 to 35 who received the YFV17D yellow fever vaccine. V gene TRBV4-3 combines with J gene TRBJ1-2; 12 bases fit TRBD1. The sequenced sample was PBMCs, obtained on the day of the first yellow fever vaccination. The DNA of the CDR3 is TGCGCCAGCAGCCAAGTGCAGGGACAGGGGGCTTTTGGCTACACCTTC. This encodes CASSQVQGQGAFGYTF.